One sample yielded the 21 T cell receptor beta chains listed below, sequenced in a study of identical twins. TCRdb reanalysed the 5' RACE reads using MiXCR and keeps one entry per CDR3 protein. The data show hundreds of thousands of distinct CDR3 sequences, 9% to 15% seen once. The data also belong to a second study, concerning yellow fever vaccine responses in identical twins.

The sample consisted of PBMCs. The receptor source for this set is a woman aged 18-29 years in good health.

The chain employs TRBV28 and TRBJ1-2, with D possibly matching TRBD1 (6 bases). V was cut by 2 bases and J by 12 bases, with 19 bases left in between. Germline V gene data show CDR1 as MDHEN and CDR2 as SYDVKM. The CDR3 runs 14 residues. The CDR3 loop reads CASSLGGSRGGNTF. The CDR3 nucleotides read TGTGCCAGCAGTTTAGGGGGCTCCCGCGGAGGGAACACCTTC.

This clonotype was seen repeatedly, ten times or more. This sequence joins TRBV7-9 and TRBJ2-7, with unresolved D. The CDR3 is 13 amino acids. The V end lost 5 bases, the J end lost 3 bases, and 11 bases lay between the germline ends. Germline V gene lookup returns CDR1 SEHNR and CDR2 FQNEAQ (reference sequence). CDR3 in amino acids: CASSLSNFYEQYV. The DNA of the CDR3 is TGTGCCAGCAGCCTCTCTAACTTCTACGAGCAGTACGTC.

This clonotype was seen only a few times. The chain recombines TRBV7-2 with TRBJ2-7, with TRBD2 matching over 8 bases. V lost 5 bases, J lost 4 bases, and 10 bases stayed unmatched. Germline-derived CDR1 and CDR2 are SGHTA and FQGNSA. The CDR3 totals 15 residues. CDR3 coding DNA: TGTGCCAGCAGCAAATTTAGCGGGGAACTGTACGAGCAGTACTTC. As protein: CASSKFSGELYEQYF.

The rearrangement uses TRBV2 and TRBJ2-5, with 10 positions matching TRBD2. Germline assignment: CDR1 SNHLY and CDR2 FYNNEI. V trimming: 4 bases; J trimming: 1 base; junction bases outside the gene matches: 3. This CDR3 has 15 residues. The CDR3 bases are TGTGCCAGCAGTGGACTAGCGGGTCTCCAAGAGACCCAGTACTTC. Translated, it gives CASSGLAGLQETQYF.

This clonotype was seen a few times. The chain combines TRBV12-3 or TRBV12-4 with TRBJ2-4; 13 positions agree with TRBD2. This CDR3 contains 17 residues. J lost 4 bases, V lost 0 bases, and 3 bases had no gene match. The CDR3 bases are TGTGCCAGCAGTTTAGCGGGGGGACTAGCGGGAAAAAACATTCAGTACTTC. As protein: CASSLAGGLAGKNIQYF.

This clonotype has just a few counts. This rearrangement joins TRBV29-1 to TRBJ1-1; D unclear. The CDR3 is 14 amino acids. Trimming pared 6 bases from V and 0 bases from J, leaving 14 bases between. Germline loops: CDR1 SQVTM, CDR2 ANQGSEA. CDR3 in DNA: TGCAGCGTCCCGGACGGCAACATGAACACTGAAGCTTTCTTT. Residues: CSVPDGNMNTEAFF.

This clonotype showed up just a few times. The rearrangement joins TRBV7-7 to TRBJ2-7; TRBD2 aligns across 8 bases. CDR1 and CDR2 from the germline V gene are SSHAT and FNYEAQ (reference sequence). The CDR3 has 15 residues. The V and J ends lost 5 bases and 2 bases, in that order; junction bases with no gene match: 8. The CDR3: CASSDGLAGPYEQYF. Written as DNA, the CDR3 is TGTGCCAGCAGCGATGGACTAGCCGGACCCTACGAGCAGTACTTC.

This clonotype was detected a few times. The genes are TRBV7-6 and TRBJ2-1; D gene uncertain. The V end was cut by 4 bases, the J end by 3 bases, with 10 bases between. The germline V gene encodes CDR1 SGHVS and CDR2 FNYEAQ. This CDR3 has 14 residues. CDR3 in amino acids: CASSSRPVYNEQFF. The CDR3 DNA reads as TGTGCCAGCAGCTCCAGACCTGTCTACAATGAGCAGTTCTTC.

Ten or more counts support this clonotype. The rearrangement joins TRBV5-6 to TRBJ2-1, with a possible D match to TRBD2 (5 bases). The CDR3 runs 13 residues. From germline, CDR1 is SGHDT and CDR2 YYEEEE. V was pared by 4 bases and J by 7 bases, with 12 bases between. CDR3 sequence: CASSPAGSNEQFF. CDR3 nucleotides: TGTGCCAGCAGCCCGGCGGGTTCTAATGAGCAGTTCTTC.

This chain uses TRBV5-1 with TRBJ1-5, with TRBD1 matching over 9 bases. Germline-derived CDR1 and CDR2 are SGHRS and YFSETQ. V lost 3 bases, J lost 4 bases, and 5 bases stayed unmatched. This CDR3 has 15 residues. The CDR3 protein is CASSSDGQGNQPQHF. In DNA, the CDR3 is TGCGCCAGCAGCTCCGATGGACAGGGGAATCAGCCCCAGCATTTT.

This rearrangement joins TRBV6-6 to TRBJ2-7, with D perhaps matching TRBD1 (5 bases). V shed 7 bases and J shed 7 bases, with 11 bases lying between them. The CDR3 totals 11 residues. From germline, CDR1 is MNHNY and CDR2 SVGAGI (reference sequence). Written as DNA, the CDR3 is TGTGCCAGCAAGGGGCCACGGGAGCAGTACTTC. Protein sequence: CASKGPREQYF.

This clonotype was recorded a few times. CDR3: CASTDPGTSVTEAFF. The CDR3, as DNA: TGTGCCAGCACGGACCCGGGAACGTCAGTCACTGAAGCTTTCTTT. V gene TRBV12-3 or TRBV12-4 combines with J gene TRBJ1-1, with unresolved D. The CDR3 has 15 amino acids. Trimming stripped 7 bases from V and 4 bases from J, with 19 bases between.

V and J are TRBV2 and TRBJ2-5, with 12 bases aligning to TRBD1. Trimming removed 4 bases from V and 5 bases from J; junction bases left unmatched: 8. This CDR3 comprises 16 residues. CDR1 SNHLY and CDR2 FYNNEI come from the germline V gene. CDR3 residues: CASSGSGTGGLETQYF. The CDR3 nucleotides read TGTGCCAGCAGTGGATCCGGGACAGGGGGCTTGGAGACCCAGTACTTC.

This clonotype occurred many times. The chain combines TRBV7-9 with TRBJ2-1; D ambiguous. This CDR3 has 13 amino acids. V lost 1 base and J 6 bases, leaving 7 bases between the germline ends. Germline CDR1 reads SEHNR; CDR2 reads FQNEAQ (reference sequence). The CDR3 DNA is TGTGCCAGCAGCTTAGGTGGTCTCAATGAGCAGTTCTTC. It specifies CASSLGGLNEQFF.

This clonotype occurred a few times. J is TRBJ2-7 and V is TRBV10-3; D is unclear. The CDR3 has 13 residues. V lost 1 base and J lost 3, with 7 bases in between. Germline V gives CDR1 ENHRY, CDR2 SYGVKD. The CDR3 DNA reads as TGTGCCATCAGTGAGTTTGGCATCTACGAGCAGTACTTC. Amino acid sequence: CAISEFGIYEQYF.

There are a few counts of this clonotype. This chain links TRBV15 with TRBJ2-1, with 9 bases identical to TRBD2. The germline gives CDR1 LNHNV, CDR2 YYDKDF (reference sequence). V lost 3 bases and J lost 0; bases outside the gene matches: 3. CDR3 size: 16 residues. The CDR3 nucleotides are TGTGCCACCAGCAGGGTTAGCGGGAGCTCCTACAATGAGCAGTTCTTC. As protein: CATSRVSGSSYNEQFF.

The chain combines TRBV28 with TRBJ2-7; possibly TRBD1 or TRBD2 for D (7 bases each). The length of the CDR3 is 15 residues. With 5 bases removed from V and 7 bases from J, the gap between germline ends came to 21 bases. Germline CDR1 is MDHEN and CDR2 is SYDVKM. CDR3: CASSLQLGGDREQYV. In DNA, the CDR3 is TGTGCCAGCAGTCTACAACTAGGGGGGGACAGAGAGCAGTACGTC.

This clonotype appeared a few times. The chain uses TRBV7-9 and TRBJ2-7, with D possibly being TRBD2 (6 bases). Germline V gene data show CDR1 as SEHNR and CDR2 as FQNEAQ (reference sequence). The CDR3 loop spans 16 amino acids. Trimming took off 5 bases at V and 3 bases at J, with 20 bases between the two ends. CDR3 coding DNA: TGTGCCAGCAGCCCACAGTTTGGAGGGAAAGTCTACGAGCAGTACTTC. Protein: CASSPQFGGKVYEQYF.

The CDR3 DNA reads as TGCAGCGTTGAAGAAAGGTCGCGGGAGCAGTACTTC. This codes for CSVEERSREQYF. The chain carries TRBV29-1 and TRBJ2-7; D remains ambiguous. Germline loops: CDR1 SQVTM, CDR2 ANQGSEA. V was pared by 0 bases and J by 7 bases, with 10 bases between. There are 12 residues in the CDR3.

This clonotype was picked up a small number of times. A read error may explain this, as a much larger clone is one base away. The genes are TRBV12-3 or TRBV12-4 and TRBJ2-1, with D hard to call. V was pared by 1 base and J by 5 bases, with 6 bases between. This CDR3 has 13 amino acids. CDR3 loop: CASSLGQDNEQFF. CDR3 in DNA: TGTGCCAGCAGTTTAGGGCAGGACAATGAGCAGTTCTTC.

The V call is TRBV20-1, the J call TRBJ2-5, with a tentative D call TRBD1 (5 bases). The length of the CDR3 is 15 residues. Trimming pared 7 bases from V and 4 bases from J, leaving 22 bases between. Germline V gives CDR1 DFQATT, CDR2 SNEGSKA (reference sequence). The CDR3 DNA sequence: TGCAGTGTAGGGTCAGGGTGGACGGTTGGAGAGACCCAGTACTTC. The encoded protein is CSVGSGWTVGETQYF.